The 27 T cell receptor beta chains listed next were all sequenced from one sample in a study of shared T cell receptors in the human thymus. Clones were read by immunoSEQ multiplex PCR, and TCRdb kept only the in-frame ones, dropping some. The sample includes under 850,000 clones, 88% seen only once; the top ten take approximately 0.011%. This sample was also put to use in a study of human thymus T cells.

Material for sequencing was thymocytes. These receptors came from a boy under two years old with a congenital heart defect.

The V call is TRBV2, the J call TRBJ2-3; 10 bases match TRBD2. The CDR3 contains 15 residues. CDR1 is SNHLY, CDR2 FYNNEI, per germline. V lost 7 bases and J lost 2; bases outside the gene matches: 6. CDR3 coding DNA: TGTGCCAGCAAAAGTCTAGCGGGGGACACAGATACGCAGTATTTT. It is translated as CASKSLAGDTDTQYF.

This chain connects TRBV6-5 to TRBJ2-7; possibly TRBD1 for D (5 bases). The CDR3 extends over 15 amino acids. Trimming left V 2 bases short and J 2 bases short, with 13 bases between. The germline gives CDR1 MNHEY, CDR2 SVGAGI. The CDR3 DNA sequence: TGTGCCAGCAGTTACCGCAGGGCCAAACCCTACGAGCAGTACTTC. Translated: CASSYRRAKPYEQYF.

In its sample, this clone was seen a few times. The chain couples TRBV5-8 to TRBJ2-2; weak D call: TRBD2 (5 bases). V lost 3 bases and J lost 5, with 20 bases in between. Germline CDR1 SGHTS, CDR2 YDEGEE. The CDR3 is made up of 17 amino acids. CDR3: CASSCGPAAACTGELFF. The CDR3 bases are TGTGCCAGCAGCTGTGGGCCAGCGGCAGCTTGTACCGGGGAGCTGTTTTTT. Combining the CDR3 with reference TRBV5-8 and TRBJ2-2 gives the whole variable domain EAGVTQSPTHLIKTRGQQATLRCSPISGHTSVYWYQQALGLGLQFLLWYDEGEERNRGNFPPRFSGRQFPNYSSELNVNALELEDSALYLCASSCGPAAACTGELFFGEGSRLTVL.

The sample holds one count of this clone. The chain links TRBV27 to TRBJ2-1; 10 bases are shared with TRBD2. The J segment lost 4 bases and the V segment lost 5 bases, leaving 14 bases of the junction unmatched. This CDR3 contains 18 residues. CDR1 and CDR2 (germline): MNHEY, SMNVEV (reference sequence). The CDR3 spells CASSLHLAGVRLYNEQFF. CDR3 bases: TGTGCCAGCAGTCTACATCTAGCGGGAGTCCGACTATACAATGAGCAGTTCTTC.

DNA for the CDR3: TGTGCCAGCAGTTTAGCCCAGGGAACTGGGGCCAACGTCCTGACTTTC. It yields the protein CASSLAQGTGANVLTF. The chain links TRBV28 to TRBJ2-6, with D possibly matching TRBD1 (5 bases). Trimming took 2 bases from V and 2 from J, leaving 10 bases between them. Germline CDR1 reads MDHEN; CDR2 reads SYDVKM. This CDR3 comprises 16 residues.

This clone has just one count. J is TRBJ2-1 and V is TRBV7-9; 12 nucleotides line up with TRBD2. CDR1 is SEHNR and CDR2 is FQNEAQ in the germline V gene (reference sequence). CDR3 size: 14 residues. V was pared by 5 bases and J by 9 bases, with 5 bases of the junction left unmatched. CDR3 in DNA: TGTGCCAGCAGCCCTAGCGGGAGGGCCCGTGAGCAGTTCTTC. Translation gives CASSPSGRAREQFF.

This clone was picked up one time. This chain joins TRBV25-1 and TRBJ1-1; a weak D match, TRBD1 (5 bases). The CDR3 covers 14 residues. Looked up from germline, CDR1 is MGHDK and CDR2 is SYGVNS. V dropped 1 base and J dropped 7 bases, with 13 bases sitting between them. CDR3 residues: CASSEWGRAGEAFF. The DNA for the CDR3 is TGTGCCAGCAGTGAATGGGGCAGGGCAGGTGAAGCTTTCTTT.

This chain connects TRBV12-2 to TRBJ2-6; the table calls TRBD2, which could not be checked here. TRBV12-2 is tagged as a pseudogene. There are 16 residues in the CDR3. CDR3 bases: TGTGCAAGTCGCCCTACCCGGGAGGCTGGGGCCAACGTCCTGACTTTC. Residues: CASRPTREAGANVLTF.

This sequence joins TRBV10-1 and TRBJ2-2, with 11 positions matching TRBD2. V lost 5 bases to trimming and J lost 5 bases; unmatched junction nucleotides: 10. The CDR3 has 17 residues. CDR1 WNHNN and CDR2 SYGVQD come from the germline V gene (reference sequence). CDR3 residues: CASSPFVTSGRTGELFF. DNA for the CDR3: TGCGCCAGCAGTCCTTTCGTTACTAGCGGGAGAACCGGGGAGCTGTTTTTT.

The V call is TRBV10-3, the J call TRBJ2-7, with TRBD2 identical over 7 bases. The CDR3 sequence is 13 residues long. Per the germline V gene, CDR1 is ENHRY and CDR2 is SYGVKD. CDR3 residues: CAGGGRAIYEQYF. The CDR3 nucleotides are TGTGCAGGAGGTGGGAGGGCCATTTACGAGCAGTACTTC.

The chain carries TRBV4-3 and TRBJ1-5; D ambiguous. The CDR3 totals 17 residues. Trimming removed 0 bases at V and 0 bases at J, with 12 bases between. CDR1 is LGHNA, CDR2 YSLEER, per germline. CDR3 region: CASSQDHLSVSNQPQHF. DNA of the CDR3: TGCGCCAGCAGCCAAGATCATCTTTCGGTTAGCAATCAGCCCCAGCATTTT.

The rearrangement links TRBV29-1 to TRBJ2-7, with 7 bases fitting TRBD2. The CDR3 totals 12 residues. In germline, CDR1 is SQVTM, CDR2 ANQGSEA. V lost 6 bases and J lost 1; bases outside the gene matches: 3. This chain's CDR3 is CSVGGLSYEQYF. The CDR3 region has the DNA TGCAGCGTCGGGGGGTTATCCTACGAGCAGTACTTC.

This clone came up a few times. This chain joins TRBV19 and TRBJ2-2, with D possibly being TRBD1 (6 bases). The germline gives CDR1 LNHDA, CDR2 SQIVND (reference sequence). This CDR3 contains 15 residues. The V end was cut by 5 bases, the J end by 4 bases, with 14 bases between. The CDR3 protein is CASSVNRVGTGELFF. The CDR3 region has the DNA TGTGCCAGTAGTGTTAACAGGGTAGGCACCGGGGAGCTGTTTTTT. Together with reference TRBV19 and TRBJ2-2, the CDR3 gives the full variable domain: DGGITQSPKYLFRKEGQNVTLSCEQNLNHDAMYWYRQDPGQGLRLIYYSQIVNDFQKGDIAEGYSVSREKKESFPLTVTSAQKNPTAFYLCASSVNRVGTGELFFGEGSRLTVL.

This sequence joins TRBV29-1 and TRBJ2-7; 8 bases map to TRBD1. Germline CDR1 reads SQVTM; CDR2 reads ANQGSEA. The V gene end was trimmed by 7 bases and the J gene end by 6 bases; junction bases not matched to a gene: 5. The CDR3 loop spans 11 amino acids. CDR3 DNA: TGCAGCGCCCGGACAGGGCCCGAGCAGTACTTC. It encodes CSARTGPEQYF.

The V call is TRBV4-1, the J call TRBJ1-2, with a possible D match to TRBD1 (6 bases). The V gene's germline CDR1 is MGHRA and CDR2 YSYEKL. The V gene lost 1 base and the J gene lost 4 bases, with 10 bases spanning the gap. CDR3 length equals 14 residues. As DNA, the CDR3 is TGCGCCAGCAGCCAAGTGCGCAGGGGCTATGGCTACACCTTC. Translated, it gives CASSQVRRGYGYTF.

The gene calls are TRBV25-1 and TRBJ1-5; TRBD1 might be the D (5 bases). This CDR3 is 15 amino acids long. The V end lost 2 bases, the J end lost 7 bases, and 15 bases lay between the germline ends. Germline V gene data show CDR1 as MGHDK and CDR2 as SYGVNS. The chain's CDR3 is CASSERVGRAQPQHF. The CDR3 bases are TGTGCCAGCAGTGAAAGGGTAGGCAGGGCCCAGCCCCAGCATTTT.

The chain joins TRBV14 to TRBJ2-7, with 7 bases lining up with TRBD1. Germline-derived CDR1 and CDR2 are SGHDN and FVKESK. Germline trimming cut 4 bases from V and 1 base from J; bases unmatched to any gene: 16. The CDR3 consists of 18 residues. The CDR3 region is CASSLHSSTRQGSYEQYF. The CDR3 DNA reads TGTGCCAGCAGCCTCCACTCCTCGACCAGACAGGGATCCTACGAGCAGTACTTC.

This chain connects TRBV25-1 to TRBJ2-5; no reliable D call. The CDR3 totals 11 residues. The V end lost 4 bases, the J end lost 7 bases, and 7 bases lay between the germline ends. Germline CDR1 MGHDK, CDR2 SYGVNS. The CDR3 nucleotides read TGTGCCAGCAGTGTCAGGATGACCCAGTACTTC. It encodes CASSVRMTQYF.

The chain uses TRBV5-4 and TRBJ2-7, with TRBD2 matching 11 bases. V was clipped by 0 bases and J by 7 bases; unmatched bases: 6. In germline, CDR1 is SGHNT, CDR2 YYREEE (reference sequence). The CDR3 loop spans 15 amino acids. CDR3 in DNA: TGTGCCAGCAGCTTGGAACTAGCGGGAGTACAAGAGCAGTACTTC. It specifies CASSLELAGVQEQYF.

The V gene is TRBV6-7, the J gene TRBJ2-7, with 8 bases lining up with TRBD2. TRBV6-7 is labeled an ORF, and its function is uncertain. Unmatched junction bases numbered 7, after V lost 10 bases and J lost 5 bases. This CDR3 comprises 12 residues. This chain's CDR3 is CATRISGNEQYF. Here the CDR3 DNA reads TGTGCCACTCGCATTAGCGGGAACGAGCAGTACTTC.

The rearrangement joins TRBV5-1 to TRBJ2-7; 12 bases line up with TRBD2. Germline CDR1 and CDR2: SGHRS and YFSETQ. Trimming took 3 bases from V and 1 from J; bases not matched to a gene: 2. The CDR3 is 15 residues long. This chain's CDR3 is CASSCTSGRSYEQYF. CDR3 DNA: TGCGCCAGCAGCTGTACTAGCGGGAGGTCCTACGAGCAGTACTTC.

CDR3 DNA: TGTGCCAGCAGTTTCCTCAAAACGGACAGGGGGCGCAGGGGCGAGCAGTACTTC. The encoded protein is CASSFLKTDRGRRGEQYF. The V and J genes are TRBV27 and TRBJ2-7, with 11 bases fitting TRBD1. The CDR3 has 18 residues. The germline V gene encodes CDR1 MNHEY and CDR2 SMNVEV (reference sequence). The V segment lost 3 bases and the J segment 6 bases; nucleotides outside the gene matches: 16.

This clone showed up just a few times. V usage is TRBV4-3 and J usage is TRBJ2-1; 9 nucleotides match TRBD2. Germline V gene sequence: CDR1 LGHNA, CDR2 YSLEER. The CDR3 runs to 16 residues. V was clipped by 1 base and J by 15 bases; unmatched bases: 16. This CDR3 reads CASSQGREGLESMRFF. CDR3 coding DNA: TGCGCCAGCAGCCAAGGGCGGGAGGGCCTAGAGTCAATGAGGTTCTTC.

This chain uses TRBV10-2 with TRBJ1-1; 12 nucleotides align to TRBD1. Germline trimming cut 6 bases from V and 3 bases from J; bases unmatched to any gene: 8. The germline V gene has CDR1 WSHSY and CDR2 SAAADI. CDR3 length equals 16 residues. CDR3 bases: TGCGCCAGCAGGGACCGGGACAGGGGGCGCGACACTGAAGCTTTCTTT. It specifies CASRDRDRGRDTEAFF.

This clone was observed a few times. V gene TRBV20-1 combines with J gene TRBJ1-1; tentative D call: TRBD1 (6 bases). This CDR3 is built from 11 residues. Germline V gene lookup returns CDR1 DFQATT and CDR2 SNEGSKA (reference sequence). The CDR3, as DNA: TGCAACCACAGGGCTCCGGGGGAAGCTTTCTTT. This sequence encodes CNHRAPGEAFF.

V usage is TRBV10-2 and J usage is TRBJ1-2; weak D call: TRBD1 (6 bases). CDR3 length equals 13 residues. Trimming cost V 2 bases and J 8 bases, with 12 bases left between them. Germline CDR1 and CDR2: WSHSY and SAAADI. CDR3 in amino acids: CASSEGQHKGYTF. The DNA of the CDR3 is TGCGCCAGCAGTGAGGGACAGCACAAGGGCTACACCTTC.

V gene TRBV10-2 combines with J gene TRBJ2-7, with 12 bases that match TRBD2. V lost 2 bases, J lost 2 bases, and 4 bases stayed unmatched. The CDR3 is made up of 16 amino acids. Germline CDR1 reads WSHSY; CDR2 reads SAAADI. The CDR3 region is CASSEPASGRAYEQYF. In DNA form, the CDR3 reads TGCGCCAGCAGTGAGCCAGCTAGCGGGAGGGCCTACGAGCAGTACTTC.